This is a list of T cell receptor beta chains from one sample in a study of response to subunit inactivated influenza vaccine. MiXCR, run by TCRdb on the RT-PCR reads, gives a single entry per CDR3 protein. The data show around 490,000 distinct CDR3 sequences, roughly 8.2% seen once. The material sequenced was PBMCs from blood, taken around 2 years after vaccination. The source of these receptors is a man between 45 and 75 years old who received an inactivated influenza vaccine. Both conserved end residues are part of each CDR3. Fields, in order: J gene, D gene, clone size, V gene, CDR3 protein, CDR3 DNA. The D gene is left open where the match is weak. Not all rows give a size; the values are once, few, many and, for expanded clones, a class.

J gene: TRBJ2-3; D gene: -; clone size: many; V gene: TRBV4-2; CDR3 protein: CASSQDRRGGIDTQYF; CDR3 DNA: TGTGCCAGCAGCCAAGATCGGAGGGGCGGGATAGATACGCAGTATTTT
J gene: TRBJ2-7; D gene: TRBD1; clone size: many; V gene: TRBV29-1; CDR3 protein: CSVELGRGRGEQYF; CDR3 DNA: TGCAGCGTTGAACTAGGTAGGGGGCGAGGCGAGCAGTACTTC
J gene: TRBJ1-3; D gene: -; clone size: many; V gene: TRBV29-1; CDR3 protein: CSGRVGGNTIYF; CDR3 DNA: TGCAGCGGAAGAGTTGGGGGAAACACCATATATTTT
J gene: TRBJ2-6; D gene: -; clone size: -; V gene: TRBV4-1; CDR3 protein: CASSQAPSGANVLTF; CDR3 DNA: TGCGCCAGCAGCCAAGCGCCCTCTGGGGCCAACGTCCTGACTTTC
J gene: TRBJ2-7; D gene: TRBD1; clone size: many; V gene: TRBV5-1; CDR3 protein: CASSARTGGSYEQYF; CDR3 DNA: TGCGCCAGCAGCGCAAGGACAGGGGGCTCCTACGAGCAGTACTTC
J gene: TRBJ1-4; D gene: TRBD1; clone size: few; V gene: TRBV18; CDR3 protein: CASSPGTTGTEKLFF; CDR3 DNA: TGTGCCAGCTCACCAGGCACGACAGGGACTGAAAAACTGTTTTTT
J gene: TRBJ2-7; D gene: -; clone size: many; V gene: TRBV14; CDR3 protein: CASSPAGFSYEQYF; CDR3 DNA: TGTGCCAGCAGCCCGGCGGGCTTCTCCTACGAGCAGTACTTC
J gene: TRBJ2-1; D gene: TRBD2; clone size: many; V gene: TRBV20-1; CDR3 protein: CSAASSGRANEQFF; CDR3 DNA: TGCAGTGCCGCATCTAGCGGGAGGGCGAATGAGCAGTTCTTC
J gene: TRBJ2-7; D gene: TRBD1; clone size: -; V gene: TRBV7-9; CDR3 protein: CASSSEDRTGGTEQYF; CDR3 DNA: TGTGCCAGCAGCTCCGAGGATAGGACAGGGGGTACCGAGCAGTACTTC
J gene: TRBJ1-1; D gene: TRBD1; clone size: few; V gene: TRBV28; CDR3 protein: CASSPSDREVTEAFF; CDR3 DNA: TGTGCCAGCAGCCCATCGGACAGGGAGGTCACTGAAGCTTTCTTT
J gene: TRBJ2-3; D gene: TRBD2; clone size: many; V gene: TRBV20-1; CDR3 protein: CSARDSSGGTDTQYF; CDR3 DNA: TGCAGTGCTAGAGATTCTAGCGGGGGCACAGATACGCAGTATTTT
J gene: TRBJ2-1; D gene: TRBD2; clone size: -; V gene: TRBV6-5; CDR3 protein: CASSSPGLADNEQFF; CDR3 DNA: TGTGCCAGCAGTTCCCCGGGACTAGCTGACAATGAGCAGTTCTTC
J gene: TRBJ2-5; D gene: -; clone size: few; V gene: TRBV29-1; CDR3 protein: CSVDGWERETQYF; CDR3 DNA: TGCAGCGTTGACGGGTGGGAAAGAGAGACCCAGTACTTC
J gene: TRBJ2-1; D gene: -; clone size: -; V gene: TRBV29-1; CDR3 protein: CSVEAQPYNEQFF; CDR3 DNA: TGCAGCGTTGAAGCCCAACCCTACAATGAGCAGTTCTTC
J gene: TRBJ2-3; D gene: -; clone size: many; V gene: TRBV11-2; CDR3 protein: CASSRQRRGGTDTQYF; CDR3 DNA: TGTGCCAGCAGCCGTCAACGGAGGGGGGGAACAGATACGCAGTATTTT
J gene: TRBJ1-2; D gene: TRBD1; clone size: -; V gene: TRBV5-1; CDR3 protein: CASSSGTGHLRSLYGYTF; CDR3 DNA: TGCGCCAGCAGCAGCGGGACAGGACATCTGAGGTCGCTCTATGGCTACACCTTC
J gene: TRBJ2-1; D gene: TRBD2; clone size: few; V gene: TRBV20-1; CDR3 protein: CSARGAAGAKNEQFF; CDR3 DNA: TGCAGTGCTAGGGGTGCAGCGGGAGCCAAAAATGAGCAGTTCTTC
J gene: TRBJ2-3; D gene: -; clone size: few; V gene: TRBV5-1; CDR3 protein: CASRGQRSTDTQYF; CDR3 DNA: TGCGCCAGCCGCGGACAAAGAAGCACAGATACGCAGTATTTT
J gene: TRBJ2-5; D gene: TRBD2; clone size: few; V gene: TRBV20-1; CDR3 protein: CSARGVEDQETQYF; CDR3 DNA: TGCAGTGCTCGGGGGGTAGAGGACCAAGAGACCCAGTACTTC
J gene: TRBJ2-5; D gene: -; clone size: -; V gene: TRBV4-1; CDR3 protein: CASSQDISGGETQYF; CDR3 DNA: TGCGCCAGCAGCCAAGATATCTCTGGCGGAGAGACCCAGTACTTC
J gene: TRBJ2-7; D gene: TRBD1; clone size: -; V gene: TRBV6-2/TRBV6-3; CDR3 protein: CASGSRQGRGYEQYF; CDR3 DNA: TGTGCCAGCGGCTCCAGACAGGGAAGGGGTTACGAGCAGTACTTC
J gene: TRBJ2-7; D gene: TRBD1; clone size: few; V gene: TRBV27; CDR3 protein: CASSRQGVSSYEQYF; CDR3 DNA: TGTGCCAGCAGCCGACAGGGGGTAAGCTCCTACGAGCAGTACTTC
J gene: TRBJ2-3; D gene: -; clone size: many; V gene: TRBV11-2; CDR3 protein: CASSLLRGYSTDTQYF; CDR3 DNA: TGTGCCAGCAGCTTATTACGGGGTTATAGCACAGATACGCAGTATTTT
J gene: TRBJ2-3; D gene: -; clone size: -; V gene: TRBV20-1; CDR3 protein: CSVYHSVTDTQYF; CDR3 DNA: TGCAGTGTTTACCACAGTGTCACAGATACGCAGTATTTT
J gene: TRBJ2-1; D gene: TRBD2; clone size: many; V gene: TRBV14; CDR3 protein: CASSQLVGGLEQFF; CDR3 DNA: TGTGCCAGCAGCCAATTAGTGGGAGGGCTAGAGCAGTTCTTC
J gene: TRBJ1-6; D gene: -; clone size: few; V gene: TRBV7-8; CDR3 protein: CASSLVPFNRAGDNSPLHF; CDR3 DNA: TGTGCCAGCAGCCTAGTCCCCTTTAACAGGGCCGGGGATAATTCACCCCTCCACTTT
J gene: TRBJ1-5; D gene: -; clone size: -; V gene: TRBV12-3/TRBV12-4; CDR3 protein: CASSPMGGMNQPQHF; CDR3 DNA: TGTGCCAGCAGTCCTATGGGGGGGATGAATCAGCCCCAGCATTTT
J gene: TRBJ1-5; D gene: TRBD1; clone size: few; V gene: TRBV7-2; CDR3 protein: CASSLPSLGQGARPQHF; CDR3 DNA: TGTGCCAGCAGCTTACCCTCCCTGGGACAGGGGGCGCGGCCCCAGCATTTT
J gene: TRBJ2-1; D gene: -; clone size: few; V gene: TRBV6-5; CDR3 protein: CASSSPLGGQSYNEQFF; CDR3 DNA: TGTGCCAGCAGTTCCCCCTTGGGGGGACAGTCCTACAATGAGCAGTTCTTC
J gene: TRBJ1-1; D gene: -; clone size: many; V gene: TRBV6-6; CDR3 protein: CASSRDTEAFF; CDR3 DNA: TGTGCCAGCAGTCGGGACACTGAAGCTTTCTTT
J gene: TRBJ1-1; D gene: -; clone size: -; V gene: TRBV29-1; CDR3 protein: CSVGTIVNTEAFF; CDR3 DNA: TGCAGCGTTGGTACAATAGTGAACACTGAAGCTTTCTTT
J gene: TRBJ2-5; D gene: TRBD1; clone size: -; V gene: TRBV10-3; CDR3 protein: CAIRSGQGQETQYF; CDR3 DNA: TGTGCCATCAGATCAGGACAGGGCCAAGAGACCCAGTACTTC
J gene: TRBJ2-6; D gene: -; clone size: many; V gene: TRBV2; CDR3 protein: CASKLGPSGANVLTF; CDR3 DNA: TGTGCCAGCAAGCTGGGACCCTCTGGGGCCAACGTCCTGACTTTC
J gene: TRBJ2-3; D gene: TRBD2; clone size: few; V gene: TRBV12-3/TRBV12-4; CDR3 protein: CASSFNLAGVDTQYF; CDR3 DNA: TGTGCCAGCAGTTTTAATCTAGCGGGAGTTGATACGCAGTATTTT
J gene: TRBJ2-7; D gene: TRBD2; clone size: many; V gene: TRBV20-1; CDR3 protein: CSAVLSGWYSEQYF; CDR3 DNA: TGCAGTGCCGTTCTTAGCGGGTGGTACTCCGAGCAGTACTTC
J gene: TRBJ2-1; D gene: -; clone size: few; V gene: TRBV7-8; CDR3 protein: CASSLAPVNPNEQFF; CDR3 DNA: TGTGCCAGCAGCTTAGCGCCGGTCAACCCCAATGAGCAGTTCTTC
J gene: TRBJ1-2; D gene: -; clone size: few; V gene: TRBV5-6; CDR3 protein: CASSLAQRGYGYTF; CDR3 DNA: TGTGCCAGCAGCTTGGCCCAGAGAGGCTATGGCTACACCTTC
J gene: TRBJ1-1; D gene: TRBD1; clone size: -; V gene: TRBV18; CDR3 protein: CASSPDRGSEAFF; CDR3 DNA: TGTGCCAGCTCACCGGACAGGGGCTCTGAAGCTTTCTTT
J gene: TRBJ2-3; D gene: -; clone size: few; V gene: TRBV20-1; CDR3 protein: CSVKRQALTDTQYF; CDR3 DNA: TGCAGTGTAAAAAGACAAGCCCTCACAGATACGCAGTATTTT
J gene: TRBJ2-7; D gene: TRBD1; clone size: -; V gene: TRBV6-2/TRBV6-3; CDR3 protein: CASSFDRVLDEQYF; CDR3 DNA: TGTGCCAGCAGTTTCGACAGGGTTTTAGACGAGCAGTACTTC
J gene: TRBJ2-3; D gene: -; clone size: many; V gene: TRBV7-2; CDR3 protein: CASSRPGIGTDTQYF; CDR3 DNA: TGTGCCAGCAGTCGACCGGGGATAGGCACAGATACGCAGTATTTT
J gene: TRBJ2-3; D gene: -; clone size: many; V gene: TRBV19; CDR3 protein: CASSITVSTDTQYF; CDR3 DNA: TGTGCCAGTAGTATAACAGTAAGCACAGATACGCAGTATTTT
J gene: TRBJ2-5; D gene: TRBD1; clone size: many; V gene: TRBV24-1; CDR3 protein: CATSDIGQGTQETQYF; CDR3 DNA: TGTGCCACCAGTGATATCGGACAGGGAACGCAAGAGACCCAGTACTTC
J gene: TRBJ2-1; D gene: TRBD2; clone size: -; V gene: TRBV20-1; CDR3 protein: CSARVPGLAGRLPYNEQFF; CDR3 DNA: TGCAGTGCTAGAGTACCGGGACTAGCGGGCAGATTGCCCTACAATGAGCAGTTCTTC
J gene: TRBJ2-3; D gene: -; clone size: many; V gene: TRBV7-3; CDR3 protein: CASSLPPGDTQYF; CDR3 DNA: TGTGCCAGCAGCTTACCCCCCGGGGATACGCAGTATTTT